The rows below give T cell receptor beta chains drawn from one sample of a study of blood T cell repertoires in COVID-19. Assay: immunoSEQ multiplex PCR; the TCRdb copy retains only in-frame clones and omits some. Found here are about 280,000 clones, roughly 89% of them singletons; the top ten hold under 7%. Sequenced sample: PBMCs or T cells enriched from blood (not recorded which). The receptors shown here come from a woman in her thirties or forties who had recovered from COVID-19. The CDR3 runs from the conserved cysteine through the conserved F or W. Each record gives: V gene, D gene, CDR3 protein. A D gene is named only where the DNA matches it firmly.

TRBV7-3	TRBD2	CASSLAGLAGKTDTQYF
TRBV4-1	.	CASSQDPLTAPDSPLHF
TRBV19	TRBD2	CASSHAGGHNEQFF
TRBV5-6	TRBD1	CASSPGLTGGKNEQYF
TRBV21-1	.	CASSTGLAGAYEQYF
TRBV19	TRBD1	CASSRDSSYEQYF
TRBV3-1/TRBV3-2	.	CASSQADSLQYF
TRBV6-5	TRBD2	CASSYLAGATDTQYF
TRBV5-4	.	CASSFLGWQGPTPNQPQHF
TRBV15	.	CATSRDKGLAKNIQYF
TRBV20-1	.	CSATPGTEAFF
TRBV21-1	.	CASFRSPGTGFGQPQHF
TRBV11-2	TRBD2	CASSVTSGSSYNEQFF
TRBV28	.	CASSPASRGHNEQFF
TRBV28	TRBD1	CASSVGGTGTYEQYF
TRBV4-3	.	CASSHLGLHNEQFF
TRBV4-3	.	CASSRLRGGGNYGYTF
TRBV29-1	TRBD2	CSVEESVLAGEQYF
TRBV7-2	.	CASSLMGASRNNEQFF
TRBV5-1	TRBD1	CASSQRTGAGEKLFF
TRBV6-2/TRBV6-3	.	CASSYWGSETQYF
TRBV2	.	CASAKTYLYEQYF
TRBV28	.	CASSYPGRGITNEKLFF
TRBV19	TRBD1	CASSSPGGGAYEQYF
TRBV6-5	TRBD1	CASRGDSANEKLFF
TRBV7-2	TRBD1	CASSSPPTGVNEQFF
TRBV10-3	TRBD2	CAISELAGTGSYNEQFF
TRBV7-2	TRBD2	CASSPTTSGSQNEQFF
TRBV6-5	.	CASSYGGIGEKLFF
TRBV28	TRBD2	CASSHGLAGGPTGELFF
TRBV7-3	TRBD1	CASSLSFRGTENSPLHF
TRBV28	TRBD2	CASSLGGGSQYF
TRBV28	.	CASRPYAEPGNTIYF
TRBV27	.	CASRGPGLEQYF
TRBV15	TRBD1	CATSRRTGPSYEQYF
TRBV10-3	.	CAISKGIATNEKLFF
TRBV2	TRBD1	CASSTQGTGISPLHF
TRBV19	TRBD1	CASSLTGGRTEAFF
TRBV18	.	CASSPGARNTEAFF
TRBV15	TRBD1	CATSRGSTGKYSNEKLFF
TRBV29-1	TRBD1	CSVPVETGGYGYTF
TRBV2	.	CASRGPLAGEPQHF
TRBV7-3	TRBD2	CASSLTAGGGPDTQYF
TRBV5-1	TRBD2	CASSLTGLTNTGELFF
TRBV18	.	CASSPLDRGTEAFF
TRBV6-4	.	CASSETGADTQYF
TRBV10-2	.	CATRSSALLSYEQYF
TRBV28	.	CASSLDQGRNTIYF
TRBV3-1/TRBV3-2	TRBD2	CASSQGSGRVTDTQYF
TRBV7-3	.	CASSLTGGAETQYF
TRBV6-5	TRBD1	CASSYGRQGGSPLHF
TRBV28	.	CASSPDRTGYGYTF
TRBV5-1	TRBD1	CASRGTVEQYF
TRBV19	TRBD2	CASSLPTSGSSVGELFF
TRBV28	TRBD2	CASITGASGIYEQFF
TRBV6-6	TRBD1	CASSPPPTGSSYNEQFF
TRBV5-4	.	CASSLPGLTGAFEQYF
TRBV27	.	CASSPTGGGYEQYF
TRBV13	TRBD2	CASSFFGTSGYNEQFF
TRBV10-1	TRBD1	CASKRTGGETQYF